Listed below are T cell receptor beta chains from one sample, sequenced in a study of monozygotic twins with inflammatory bowel disease. Reanalyzing the 5' RACE reads, TCRdb keeps one entry per CDR3 protein, without DNA. The data show about 300,000 distinct CDR3 sequences, and the top ten clones hold less than 6.5%. Sequences were obtained from blood. Receptor source: a human donor with ulcerative colitis or Crohn's disease, or a healthy co-twin of an affected twin (not recorded which). The CDR3 runs from the conserved cysteine through the conserved F or W.

j_call: TRBJ2-3
cdr3_length: 12
v_call: TRBV7-2
cdr3_aa: CASSLSTTKGFF

j_call: TRBJ2-1
cdr3_length: 16
v_call: TRBV27
cdr3_aa: CASSFLTRGSYNEQFF

j_call: TRBJ2-7
cdr3_length: 11
v_call: TRBV18
cdr3_aa: CASSPGLEQYF

j_call: TRBJ2-7
cdr3_length: 14
v_call: TRBV5-6
cdr3_aa: CASSLAGGQSEQYF

j_call: TRBJ2-2
cdr3_length: 15
v_call: TRBV2
cdr3_aa: CASRSGTPNTGELFF

j_call: TRBJ2-2
cdr3_length: 14
v_call: TRBV5-1
cdr3_aa: CASSHDSRTGELFF

j_call: TRBJ1-6
cdr3_length: 16
v_call: TRBV4-3
cdr3_aa: CASSQDETTFLSPLHF

j_call: TRBJ1-1
cdr3_length: 16
v_call: TRBV7-9
cdr3_aa: CASSLAGQGGRTEAFF

j_call: TRBJ2-5
cdr3_length: 14
v_call: TRBV20-1
cdr3_aa: CSARKPGAGETQYF

j_call: TRBJ1-1
cdr3_length: 14
v_call: TRBV5-1
cdr3_aa: CASSLESRNTEAFF

j_call: TRBJ2-1
cdr3_length: 14
v_call: TRBV20-1
cdr3_aa: CSALTGSGGNEQFF

j_call: TRBJ2-1
cdr3_length: 15
v_call: TRBV28
cdr3_aa: CASTGGVRVYNEQFF

j_call: TRBJ1-1
cdr3_length: 14
v_call: TRBV5-4
cdr3_aa: CASQIDRANTEAFF

j_call: TRBJ1-3
cdr3_length: 16
v_call: TRBV9
cdr3_aa: CASSARGDSAGNTIYF

j_call: TRBJ1-4
cdr3_length: 15
v_call: TRBV5-4
cdr3_aa: CASSLVTGYNEKLFF

j_call: TRBJ2-7
cdr3_length: 14
v_call: TRBV12-3/TRBV12-4
cdr3_aa: CASSLSLAFAEQYF

j_call: TRBJ2-5
cdr3_length: 13
v_call: TRBV10-3
cdr3_aa: CAMRSSGQETQYF

j_call: TRBJ2-6
cdr3_length: 18
v_call: TRBV11-2
cdr3_aa: CASTLRAPLLSGANVLTF

j_call: TRBJ2-2
cdr3_length: 15
v_call: TRBV5-1
cdr3_aa: CASRGTGSVAGELFF

j_call: TRBJ1-2
cdr3_length: 13
v_call: TRBV10-3
cdr3_aa: CAISGSAQGGYTF

j_call: TRBJ1-5
cdr3_length: 16
v_call: TRBV12-3/TRBV12-4
cdr3_aa: CASSFSTGGFNQPQHF

j_call: TRBJ2-1
cdr3_length: 13
v_call: TRBV6-2/TRBV6-3
cdr3_aa: CASSYSTRKEQFF

j_call: TRBJ1-2
cdr3_length: 14
v_call: TRBV20-1
cdr3_aa: CSASGTGSNYGYTF

j_call: TRBJ2-7
cdr3_length: 14
v_call: TRBV5-1
cdr3_aa: CASSLRIASYEQYF

j_call: TRBJ2-1
cdr3_length: 20
v_call: TRBV6-2/TRBV6-3
cdr3_aa: CASSYSEREGFRSSYNEQFF

j_call: TRBJ2-1
cdr3_length: 16
v_call: TRBV7-9
cdr3_aa: CASSPPWTEKDNEQFF

j_call: TRBJ2-1
cdr3_length: 15
v_call: TRBV7-2
cdr3_aa: CVSSPFGLVGDEQFF

j_call: TRBJ1-4
cdr3_length: 16
v_call: TRBV4-3
cdr3_aa: CASSQFTGAPNEKLFF

j_call: TRBJ2-7
cdr3_length: 16
v_call: TRBV5-1
cdr3_aa: CASSLGDGPSSYEQYF

j_call: TRBJ1-1
cdr3_length: 15
v_call: TRBV5-4
cdr3_aa: CASSVGQGVMTEAFF

j_call: TRBJ2-3
cdr3_length: 15
v_call: TRBV2
cdr3_aa: CASTNAGGYTDTQYF

j_call: TRBJ2-1
cdr3_length: 16
v_call: TRBV5-1
cdr3_aa: CASSLEGLAGTNEQFF

j_call: TRBJ2-7
cdr3_length: 13
v_call: TRBV18
cdr3_aa: CASSPSPTREQYF

j_call: TRBJ1-2
cdr3_length: 13
v_call: TRBV11-1
cdr3_aa: CASSSQGNYGYTF

j_call: TRBJ2-5
cdr3_length: 15
v_call: TRBV12-3/TRBV12-4
cdr3_aa: CASSLGTLERETQYF

j_call: TRBJ2-7
cdr3_length: 13
v_call: TRBV9
cdr3_aa: CASSQGLGNEQYF

j_call: TRBJ2-7
cdr3_length: 15
v_call: TRBV11-2
cdr3_aa: CASSQLGLDTYEQYF

j_call: TRBJ2-2
cdr3_length: 16
v_call: TRBV5-1
cdr3_aa: CASSLGLITNTGELFF

j_call: TRBJ2-7
cdr3_length: 12
v_call: TRBV7-9
cdr3_aa: CASSQTGSEQYF

j_call: TRBJ2-7
cdr3_length: 12
v_call: TRBV28
cdr3_aa: CASSSRPDEQYF

j_call: TRBJ2-7
cdr3_length: 13
v_call: TRBV2
cdr3_aa: CASSLRQIYEQYF

j_call: TRBJ2-3
cdr3_length: 14
v_call: TRBV9
cdr3_aa: CASSGGLGTDTQYF

j_call: TRBJ1-6
cdr3_length: 15
v_call: TRBV20-1
cdr3_aa: CSARTNWGPNSPLHF

j_call: TRBJ1-5
cdr3_length: 15
v_call: TRBV20-1
cdr3_aa: CSAPRVGRIEQPQHF

j_call: TRBJ2-7
cdr3_length: 13
v_call: TRBV5-5
cdr3_aa: CASSQEDRVEQYF

j_call: TRBJ1-1
cdr3_length: 14
v_call: TRBV6-6
cdr3_aa: CASSYGRLNTEAFF

j_call: TRBJ1-6
cdr3_length: 15
v_call: TRBV5-6
cdr3_aa: CASSTGQSDNSPLHF

j_call: TRBJ1-3
cdr3_length: 15
v_call: TRBV13
cdr3_aa: CASRILRGSGNTIYF

j_call: TRBJ2-3
cdr3_length: 13
v_call: TRBV5-6
cdr3_aa: CASSLYSTDTQYF

j_call: TRBJ2-1
cdr3_length: 12
v_call: TRBV5-6
cdr3_aa: CASSLGGHEQFF

j_call: TRBJ1-4
cdr3_length: 14
v_call: TRBV7-2
cdr3_aa: CASSPFGQNEKLFF

j_call: TRBJ1-4
cdr3_length: 14
v_call: TRBV5-1
cdr3_aa: CASSLGREGEKLFF

j_call: TRBJ2-5
cdr3_length: 11
v_call: TRBV20-1
cdr3_aa: CSASLKETQYF

j_call: TRBJ2-7
cdr3_length: 11
v_call: TRBV2
cdr3_aa: CASSGGYEQYF

j_call: TRBJ2-2
cdr3_length: 16
v_call: TRBV4-2
cdr3_aa: CASSPGGGGYTGELFF

j_call: TRBJ2-5
cdr3_length: 11
v_call: TRBV7-9
cdr3_aa: CASGIEETQYF

j_call: TRBJ2-7
cdr3_length: 14
v_call: TRBV4-2
cdr3_aa: CASSPRQGADEQYF

j_call: TRBJ1-5
cdr3_length: 13
v_call: TRBV4-1
cdr3_aa: CASSQEPAQPQHF

j_call: TRBJ2-3
cdr3_length: 16
v_call: TRBV7-2
cdr3_aa: CASSPARGPSTDTQYF